This T cell receptor beta chain stems from a study of blood T cell repertoires in COVID-19 (dated by TCRdb to 2020 to 2022). With regard to the full study: Samples covering the acute and convalescent phases of COVID-19 were provided by collaborators in the United States, Italy and Spain. The prospective study material was composed of cDNA or gDNA derived from T cells, B-cell-depleted T cells, or PBMCs. The dataset comprised deeply sampled blood TCRbeta repertoires from subjects exposed to, actively infected with, or recovered from COVID-19. The repertoires were made available in a free public database intended to serve as a resource for research on the immune response to SARS-CoV-2. The samples were drawn from two sources: the first 160 participants of the ongoing ImmuneRACE study, and fewer than 1,500 subjects contributed by 6 global collaborators. The sample metadata nearly always contained a de-identified subject ID, COVID-19 status, age in years and sex. Where available, HLA class I and class II types were obtained from metadata supplied by the sample provider rather than from assay-based typing.

TCRbeta CDR3 regions were amplified from genomic DNA by means of the immunoSEQ Assay, a bias-controlled multiplex PCR. In the source study's methods: The number of nucleated cells in each sample was estimated by amplification of reference gene primers within the assay. To quantify the absolute abundance of each unique TCRbeta CDR3 rearrangement, sequence reads were collapsed and filtered. For each sample, productive Simpson clonality was calculated as the square root of Simpson's diversity index over productive rearrangements. The source is immuneACCESS, and TCRdb retained only in-frame sequences with V and J called. Part of the clones is not carried over; for the studies checked, unresolved V genes explain less than half of this, and the remainder is unexplained. The V and J calls and clone size are taken from that table; D and trimming were inferred from the DNA. In all, the sample holds 200,000 to 250,000 clones, and about four fifths of those were seen once. The top ten hold approximately 12% of the sample.

A word on this clone: Its cognate antigen has yet to be identified. Base-call qualities are not available, and no considerably larger clone is one nucleotide away.

Collaborating institutions collected whole blood in K2EDTA tubes following their own protocols. For TCRbeta analysis, collaborators shipped samples as frozen whole blood, isolated PBMCs, or DNA extracted from either of those sample types. The CDR3 contains 16 residues, cysteine and phenylalanine counted. CDR3 DNA is the only sequence kept; it has 48 bases, read in frame from the first base. Relative to germline, V is 1 base shorter and J is 8 bases shorter, with 20 bases between their ends. The germline V gene specifies LGHNA as CDR1 and YSLEER as CDR2. Paper-wide results and their limitations: The amount of clinical and demographic metadata varied by source and participant and was provided uncurated.

The clonotype originates from a woman aged 40 to 50 with acute or convalescent COVID-19. The rearranged chain carries TRBV4-3 and TRBJ1-1; too little of a D gene remains to name it. The sequencing sample was made of peripheral blood. The CDR3 in this case is CASSQVLGRDELEAFF. The DNA is TGCGCCAGCAGCCAAGTTTTAGGGCGGGATGAATTGGAAGCTTTCTTT.